This is a list of T cell receptor beta chains from one sample in a study of T cells after yellow fever vaccination. One entry per CDR3 protein results from TCRdb running MiXCR on the 5' RACE reads. The sample consists of some 300,000 distinct CDR3 sequences, 3% to 4.5% of them appearing once. Sequencing used PBMCs, obtained on the day of the yellow fever booster vaccination. These receptors came from a man aged 18 to 29 who received the YFV17D yellow fever vaccine. The CDR3 runs from the conserved cysteine through the conserved F or W. A D gene is named only where the DNA matches it firmly. Where a row states a size, it is once, few, many or the class of an expanded clone; other rows omit it.

clone_size	v_call	j_call	d_call	cdr3_aa	cdr3_nt
many	TRBV7-2	TRBJ1-5	.	CASSLEVYSNQPQHF	TGTGCCAGCAGCTTGGAAGTTTATAGCAATCAGCCCCAGCATTTT
.	TRBV10-3	TRBJ1-5	.	CAISEQTDQPQHF	TGTGCCATCAGTGAACAAACGGATCAGCCCCAGCATTTT
few	TRBV14	TRBJ2-1	TRBD2	CASSQATSGAYEQFF	TGTGCCAGCAGCCAAGCGACTAGCGGGGCATATGAGCAGTTCTTC
many	TRBV4-1	TRBJ2-7	.	CASSPRAGTGEQYF	TGCGCCAGCAGCCCCCGTGCAGGGACCGGAGAGCAGTACTTC
many	TRBV12-3/TRBV12-4	TRBJ1-1	.	CASQTDANTEAFF	TGTGCCAGCCAGACAGATGCGAACACTGAAGCTTTCTTT
few	TRBV20-1	TRBJ2-3	.	CSASLGPRLGGTDTQYF	TGCAGTGCTAGCCTAGGCCCCCGACTAGGAGGGACAGATACGCAGTATTTT
many	TRBV5-4	TRBJ2-3	TRBD2	CASRNQAGRRTDTQYF	TGTGCCAGCAGGAATCAAGCGGGGAGGCGCACAGATACGCAGTATTTT
.	TRBV3-1	TRBJ2-5	TRBD2	CASSQTSGIETQYF	TGTGCCAGCAGCCAAACTAGCGGTATTGAGACCCAGTACTTC
.	TRBV20-1	TRBJ1-2	.	CSARGGTPEDGYTF	TGCAGTGCTAGAGGAGGGACCCCTGAGGATGGCTACACCTTC
many	TRBV5-1	TRBJ2-2	.	CASSTTSNTGELFF	TGCGCCAGCAGCACGACATCGAACACCGGGGAGCTGTTTTTT
many	TRBV6-5	TRBJ2-7	.	CASSYSSGNLRPYEQYF	TGTGCCAGCAGTTACTCGTCGGGGAACCTCCGCCCCTACGAGCAGTACTTC
many	TRBV11-2	TRBJ1-1	.	CASRQGYTEAFF	TGTGCCAGCAGACAGGGTTACACTGAAGCTTTCTTT
few	TRBV28	TRBJ1-2	.	CASTTPANYGYTF	TGTGCCAGCACCACACCTGCCAACTATGGCTACACCTTC
many	TRBV12-3/TRBV12-4	TRBJ2-5	TRBD1	CASSANRDRGLETQYF	TGTGCCAGCAGTGCAAACCGGGACAGGGGGCTTGAGACCCAGTACTTC
.	TRBV7-9	TRBJ2-7	.	CASSSGPAWEQYF	TGTGCCAGCAGCTCGGGACCGGCCTGGGAGCAGTACTTC
many	TRBV7-3	TRBJ2-2	.	CASSSGLGRTGELFF	TGTGCCAGCAGCTCGGGGTTGGGGAGGACCGGGGAGCTGTTTTTT
.	TRBV7-6	TRBJ1-2	.	CASSFRGRKYGYTF	TGTGCCAGCAGCTTCAGAGGACGGAAGTATGGCTACACCTTC
many	TRBV20-1	TRBJ2-5	.	CSARDRGAETQYF	TGCAGTGCTAGAGACAGGGGGGCGGAGACCCAGTACTTC
many	TRBV9	TRBJ2-5	.	CASSPDNGVVETQYF	TGTGCCAGCAGCCCCGACAATGGGGTAGTGGAGACCCAGTACTTC
many	TRBV7-9	TRBJ2-1	.	CASSLGNPVDRQFF	TGTGCCAGCAGCTTAGGGAATCCGGTGGATAGGCAGTTCTTC
few	TRBV20-1	TRBJ2-3	.	CSASRDFTQYF	TGCAGTGCTAGTCGGGACTTTACGCAGTATTTT
few	TRBV7-6	TRBJ2-7	.	CASSRGHPSSYEQYF	TGTGCCAGCAGCAGGGGACACCCGAGCTCCTACGAGCAGTACTTC
many	TRBV4-2	TRBJ2-3	.	CASSQDWQADTQYF	TGTGCCAGCAGCCAAGATTGGCAAGCCGATACGCAGTATTTT
many	TRBV3-1	TRBJ1-1	.	CASSQGLVQNTEAFF	TGTGCCAGCAGCCAAGGGTTAGTGCAGAACACTGAAGCTTTCTTT
.	TRBV14	TRBJ2-7	.	CASSQFTSYEQYF	TGTGCCAGCAGCCAATTTACCTCCTACGAGCAGTACTTC
many	TRBV7-9	TRBJ2-1	.	CASSFDYNEQFF	TGTGCCAGCAGCTTTGATTATAATGAGCAGTTCTTC
few	TRBV4-3	TRBJ1-5	.	CASSQDGARGGVQPQHF	TGCGCCAGCAGCCAAGACGGCGCCCGGGGGGGCGTTCAGCCCCAGCATTTT
.	TRBV10-3	TRBJ1-1	.	CAISLVHRAEVSATEAFF	TGTGCCATCAGTTTAGTTCACCGGGCCGAAGTTTCGGCCACTGAAGCTTTCTTT
.	TRBV15	TRBJ1-2	TRBD1	CATTSSRDRGRGGYTF	TGTGCCACCACCTCGTCCCGGGACAGGGGGCGAGGTGGCTACACCTTC
many	TRBV4-3	TRBJ2-7	.	CASSQRDYPWVGEQYF	TGCGCCAGCAGCCAACGCGACTATCCGTGGGTCGGGGAGCAGTACTTC
many	TRBV28	TRBJ2-2	.	CASSMTTNTGELFF	TGTGCCAGCAGTATGACAACGAACACCGGGGAGCTGTTTTTT
many	TRBV15	TRBJ2-1	.	CATSRATILYNEQFF	TGTGCCACCAGCAGAGCTACTATCCTCTACAATGAGCAGTTCTTC
few	TRBV5-1	TRBJ1-1	.	CASSPGHVEAFF	TGCGCCAGCAGTCCAGGACATGTTGAAGCTTTCTTT
many	TRBV19	TRBJ2-1	.	CASSIAGARYNEQFF	TGTGCCAGTAGTATAGCCGGGGCGCGGTACAATGAGCAGTTCTTC
many	TRBV5-4	TRBJ2-7	TRBD1	CASRGQGAPYEQYF	TGTGCCAGCAGGGGACAGGGGGCCCCCTACGAGCAGTACTTC
.	TRBV27	TRBJ2-2	.	CASSFEGFGELFF	TGTGCCAGCAGTTTTGAGGGGTTCGGGGAGCTGTTTTTT
.	TRBV6-5	TRBJ2-7	.	CASSRLDLRDEQYF	TGTGCCAGCAGCCGTCTAGACCTTCGGGACGAGCAGTACTTC
many	TRBV19	TRBJ1-6	.	CATAWRPYNSPLHF	TGTGCCACCGCGTGGCGCCCATATAATTCACCCCTCCACTTT
many	TRBV5-1	TRBJ2-3	.	CASSLAPALTDTQYF	TGCGCCAGCAGCTTAGCCCCGGCCCTCACGGATACGCAGTATTTT
.	TRBV9	TRBJ1-1	.	CASSPSILTEAFF	TGTGCCAGCAGCCCCTCAATCCTGACTGAAGCTTTCTTT
few	TRBV6-5	TRBJ1-6	TRBD1	CASSDRGGVNSPLHF	TGTGCCAGCAGTGACAGGGGGGGCGTGAATTCACCCCTCCACTTT
many	TRBV19	TRBJ2-3	.	CASSRDSRDITDTQYF	TGTGCCAGTAGTAGGGACTCCCGCGATATCACAGATACGCAGTATTTT
.	TRBV12-3/TRBV12-4	TRBJ1-2	.	CASSLSPSGGYTF	TGTGCCAGCAGTTTATCCCCCTCGGGTGGCTACACCTTC
many	TRBV5-1	TRBJ2-5	.	CASSLTPGQETQYF	TGCGCCAGCAGCTTGACGCCGGGGCAAGAGACCCAGTACTTC
many	TRBV5-1	TRBJ2-1	.	CASSLRSGYNEQFF	TGCGCCAGCAGCTTGCGGTCGGGTTACAATGAGCAGTTCTTC
many	TRBV20-1	TRBJ2-1	TRBD1	CSRQGSSYNEQFF	TGCAGTAGACAGGGAAGCTCCTACAATGAGCAGTTCTTC
.	TRBV6-5	TRBJ2-7	.	CASSPRQVSWYEQYF	TGTGCCAGCAGTCCCCGACAGGTATCCTGGTACGAGCAGTACTTC
many	TRBV6-5	TRBJ2-5	TRBD2	CASTKLAGGPIETQYF	TGTGCCAGCACCAAACTAGCGGGGGGGCCGATCGAGACCCAGTACTTC
.	TRBV14	TRBJ2-7	TRBD1	CASSQQPGQGRYEQYF	TGTGCCAGCAGCCAACAACCGGGACAGGGTCGCTACGAGCAGTACTTC
many	TRBV7-2	TRBJ2-1	TRBD2	CASSFQTTSGNEQFF	TGTGCCAGCAGCTTCCAAACGACTAGCGGGAATGAGCAGTTCTTC
few	TRBV4-3	TRBJ1-3	.	CASSQVPGNTIYF	TGCGCCAGCAGCCAAGTCCCTGGAAACACCATATATTTT
many	TRBV4-1	TRBJ2-4	.	CASSQDLTGERNIQYF	TGCGCCAGCAGCCAAGATCTTACGGGGGAGAGAAACATTCAGTACTTC
few	TRBV2	TRBJ2-7	.	CASGGGRHEQYF	TGTGCCAGCGGAGGAGGGAGACACGAGCAGTACTTC
many	TRBV5-6	TRBJ2-3	.	CATRVIGGGTDTQYF	TGTGCCACCCGAGTGATAGGCGGCGGAACAGATACGCAGTATTTT
many	TRBV5-1	TRBJ1-1	.	CASSLARSGGREAFF	TGCGCCAGCAGCCTCGCGCGTTCGGGCGGGCGTGAAGCTTTCTTT
many	TRBV5-6	TRBJ2-5	TRBD2	CASSSGTSGETQYF	TGTGCCAGCAGCTCCGGGACTAGCGGAGAGACCCAGTACTTC